Below, 3 T cell receptor beta chains from the same sample are listed, as sequenced in a study of shared clonotypes between healthy human individuals. This table comes from immunoSEQ multiplex PCR, and its TCRdb copy is limited to in-frame clones, with some not included. The table shows some 500,000 clones, with roughly 95% occurring only once. The sequencing input was naive CD4+ T cells sorted from blood. Subset meaning: CD45RA+ positively selected. The receptors originated from a woman in her thirties in good health.

J is TRBJ2-7 and V is TRBV5-1; a possible D gene is TRBD1 (6 bases). Germline V gives CDR1 SGHRS, CDR2 YFSETQ. V lost 4 bases and J lost 2, with 16 bases in between. The CDR3 is made up of 15 amino acids. As DNA, the CDR3 is TGCGCCAGCAGCCGCACCGGGACAAAGACCTACGAGCAGTACTTC. Residues: CASSRTGTKTYEQYF.

The J gene is TRBJ1-2, the V gene TRBV14; D remains unclear. Trimming cost V 1 base and J 2 bases, with 8 bases left between them. The CDR3 consists of 14 residues. Germline V gives CDR1 SGHDN, CDR2 FVKESK. In DNA, the CDR3 is TGTGCCAGCAGCCAAGGTGCGCAGAACTATGGCTACACCTTC. As protein: CASSQGAQNYGYTF. Looking up the rest from reference TRBV14 and TRBJ1-2 gives the full variable domain: EAGVTQFPSHSVIEKGQTVTLRCDPISGHDNLYWYRRVMGKEIKFLLHFVKESKQDESGMPNNRFLAERTGGTYSTLKVQPAELEDSGVYFCASSQGAQNYGYTFGSGTRLTVV.

The chain is built from TRBV12-5 and TRBJ2-1, with 11 bases identical to TRBD2. The germline gives CDR1 LGHNT, CDR2 FRNRAP. Trimming removed 6 bases from V and 0 bases from J; junction bases left unmatched: 4. CDR3 length: 16 residues. CDR3 region: CASGTGTSGSYNEQFF. CDR3 bases: TGTGCTAGTGGGACCGGGACTAGCGGCTCCTACAATGAGCAGTTCTTC.